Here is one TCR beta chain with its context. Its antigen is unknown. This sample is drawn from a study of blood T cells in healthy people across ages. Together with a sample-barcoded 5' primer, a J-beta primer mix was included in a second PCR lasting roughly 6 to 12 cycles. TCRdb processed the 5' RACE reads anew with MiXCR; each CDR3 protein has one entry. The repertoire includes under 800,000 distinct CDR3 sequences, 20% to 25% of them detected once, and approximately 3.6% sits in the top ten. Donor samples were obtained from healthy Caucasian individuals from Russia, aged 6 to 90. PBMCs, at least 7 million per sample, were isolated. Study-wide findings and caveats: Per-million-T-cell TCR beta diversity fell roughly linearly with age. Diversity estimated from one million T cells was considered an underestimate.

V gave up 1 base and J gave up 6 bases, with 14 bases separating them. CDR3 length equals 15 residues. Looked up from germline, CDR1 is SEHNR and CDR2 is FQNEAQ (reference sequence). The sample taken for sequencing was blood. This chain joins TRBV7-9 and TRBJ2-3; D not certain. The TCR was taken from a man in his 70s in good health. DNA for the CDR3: TGTGCCAGCAGCTTAGTGGACCTAAACCGGGATACGCAGTATTTT. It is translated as CASSLVDLNRDTQYF.